The clone carrying this T cell receptor beta chain appeared a few times. The antigen remains unidentified. TCR beta CDR3 sequences were amplified from RNA transcripts. The study used the HTBI primer set for a first-round RT-PCR of the TCR CDR3. Using its own MiXCR run on the multiplex PCR reads, TCRdb lists one record per CDR3 protein. Of 650,000 to 800,000 distinct CDR3 sequences in the sample, 45% are singletons; the top ten hold 6.5% to 9%. The sample is drawn from a study of T cells in Graves' hyperthyroidism and ophthalmopathy. The study's findings and limits: With a median lead of around 6.7 months before onset, the model predicted ophthalmopathy. Through a model of 13 V-J features, ophthalmopathy was separated from stable hyperthyroidism.

Germline loops: CDR1 SEHNR, CDR2 FQNEAQ (reference sequence). Trimming at V came to 6 bases and at J to 7 bases, leaving 7 bases not matched to a gene. There are 14 residues in the CDR3. The clonotype originates from an adult man with Graves' disease, either hyperthyroidism or ophthalmopathy (not recorded which). The chain joins TRBV7-9 to TRBJ2-2, with 8 bases that match TRBD1. The specimen was peripheral blood or thyroid tissue (not recorded which). CDR3 coding DNA: TGTGCCAGCAGTAGAGGACAGGGAAACGGGGAGCTGTTTTTT. Translation: CASSRGQGNGELFF.